The 26 T cell receptor beta chains given below trace back to one sample, sequenced in a study of T-cell memory formation after mild COVID-19 (TCRdb year 2021). The receptor library was made with 5' RACE. These reads were obtained on an Illumina NovaSeq 6000. Clones were called with MiXCR by TCRdb after fastp trimmed the public reads at Q25, and only in-frame beta chains were retained. CDR3 protein sequences are deduplicated, and each keeps its most common genes and DNA. The sample yields around 200,000 distinct CDR3 sequences; 15% to 20% were counted once. Clones ranked in the top ten supply 3.5% to 5% of the sample. What was sequenced was PBMCs or a T cell subset sorted from them (not recorded which). These receptors originate from a man aged 18 to 35 who had mild COVID-19 (a few samples of this study predate the infection). The sample titles of this study are shuffled in the database, so cell type and time point are left out; the donor was told from shared clones.

In its sample, this clonotype was seen a few times. The V and J genes are TRBV7-2 and TRBJ1-5; D gene unclear. With 5 bases removed from V and 6 bases from J, the gap between germline ends came to 11 bases. Per germline, CDR1 SGHTA and CDR2 FQGNSA. This CDR3 is built from 13 residues. Here the CDR3 reads CASSRENGQPQHF. CDR3 in DNA: TGTGCCAGCAGCAGGGAAAACGGTCAGCCCCAGCATTTT.

This clonotype was found a few times. The chain has TRBV6-5 and TRBJ2-7; TRBD1 aligns across 11 bases. The germline V gene encodes CDR1 MNHEY and CDR2 SVGAGI. The CDR3 sequence is 12 residues long. V trimming: 5 bases; J trimming: 12 bases; junction bases outside the gene matches: 6. The DNA for the CDR3 is TGTGCCAGCAGTCCCGGGACAGGGGGATCGTACTTC. It yields the protein CASSPGTGGSYF.

This clonotype was observed a few times. V is TRBV6-5 and J is TRBJ1-2, with D perhaps TRBD1 (5 bases). The germline CDR1 and CDR2 sequences are MNHEY and SVGAGI. Trimming cost V 6 bases and J 4 bases, with 12 bases left between them. The CDR3 extends over 13 amino acids. The CDR3 spells CASRAGLGYGYTF. In DNA, the CDR3 is TGTGCCAGCAGGGCGGGGCTGGGCTATGGCTACACCTTC.

This clonotype was seen many times. The J gene is TRBJ2-7, the V gene TRBV5-1; D may be TRBD1 (6 bases). CDR1 SGHRS and CDR2 YFSETQ come from the germline V gene. V dropped 5 bases and J dropped 0 bases, with 9 bases sitting between them. The CDR3 has 13 amino acids. The CDR3 loop reads CASSGDNSYEQYF. The CDR3, as DNA: TGCGCCAGCAGTGGGGACAACTCCTACGAGCAGTACTTC.

This clonotype was picked up many times. The chain recombines TRBV5-1 with TRBJ1-2; 8 bases match TRBD1. The V gene end was trimmed by 4 bases and the J gene end by 9 bases; junction bases not matched to a gene: 5. The CDR3 is made up of 12 amino acids. In germline, CDR1 is SGHRS, CDR2 YFSETQ. The CDR3 coding sequence is TGCGCCAGCAGCATCCAGGGGGCGAGCTACACCTTC. Its translation is CASSIQGASYTF.

The chain employs TRBV11-3 and TRBJ2-5, with D possibly matching TRBD1 (6 bases). Germline V gene sequence: CDR1 SGHNT, CDR2 YENEEA. Deletions cut 5 bases from V and 1 base from J, with 14 bases between. CDR3 length: 15 residues. The CDR3 coding sequence is TGTGCCAGCAGCGATGGCAGGGGCCCCCAAGAGACCCAGTACTTC. Its protein is CASSDGRGPQETQYF.

This clonotype was picked up a small number of times. The chain has TRBV29-1 and TRBJ1-2; D is unresolved. The CDR3 is made up of 12 amino acids. The V gene lost 1 base and the J gene lost 4 bases, with 7 bases spanning the gap. CDR1 is SQVTM, CDR2 ANQGSEA, per germline. The CDR3 bases are TGCAGCGTTGAAGGCCGATTCTATGGCTACACCTTC. It translates to CSVEGRFYGYTF.

The J gene is TRBJ1-1, the V gene TRBV9; TRBD1 agrees at 7 bases. There are 16 residues in the CDR3. V lost 4 bases to trimming and J lost 4 bases; unmatched junction nucleotides: 13. The germline CDR1 and CDR2 sequences are SGDLS and YYNGEE. CDR3 amino acids: CASSKRQGVRGTEAFF. DNA for the CDR3: TGTGCCAGCAGCAAGCGACAGGGCGTGCGTGGCACTGAAGCTTTCTTT.

This clonotype was seen a few times. The V and J genes are TRBV18 and TRBJ2-1, with 8 bases fitting TRBD1. V trimming: 4 bases; J trimming: 9 bases; junction bases outside the gene matches: 8. The germline V gene encodes CDR1 KGHSH and CDR2 LQKENI. CDR3 length equals 14 residues. CDR3 in amino acids: CASSLGQGSGEQFF. The CDR3 DNA is TGTGCCAGCTCACTTGGACAGGGTTCGGGTGAGCAGTTCTTC. Filled out from reference TRBV18 and TRBJ2-1, the complete variable domain reads NAGVMQNPRHLVRRRGQEARLRCSPMKGHSHVYWYRQLPEEGLKFMVYLQKENIIDESGMPKERFSAEFPKEGPSILRIQQVVRGDSAAYFCASSLGQGSGEQFFGPGTRLTVL.

This clonotype was counted only a few times. The chain has TRBV5-1 and TRBJ1-1; D not resolved. The germline V gene has CDR1 SGHRS and CDR2 YFSETQ. Trimming took off 4 bases at V and 1 base at J, with 8 bases between the two ends. CDR3 size: 13 residues. CDR3 sequence (DNA): TGCGCCAGCAGCCAAAACGCGAACACTGAAGCTTTCTTT. Its translation: CASSQNANTEAFF.

V and J are TRBV5-1 and TRBJ1-2; no reliable D call. The CDR3 has 13 amino acids. Trimming removed 6 bases from V and 8 bases from J, with 17 bases in between. CDR1 and CDR2 (germline): SGHRS, YFSETQ. CDR3 nucleotides: TGCGCCAGCACCACATTATTGGGATCGGGCTACACCTTC. Protein sequence: CASTTLLGSGYTF.

This chain uses TRBV18 with TRBJ1-6; no reliable D call. Trimming took 1 base from V and 7 from J, leaving 11 bases between them. The CDR3 length is 15 residues. Germline CDR1 reads KGHSH; CDR2 reads LQKENI. The CDR3 loop is CASSPLRAGNSPLHF. The CDR3 region has the DNA TGTGCCAGCTCACCACTCCGCGCTGGAAATTCACCCCTCCACTTT.

The J gene is TRBJ2-3, the V gene TRBV5-1; D remains ambiguous. V shed 1 base and J shed 6 bases, with 9 bases lying between them. Germline CDR1 and CDR2: SGHRS and YFSETQ. This CDR3 comprises 13 residues. The CDR3 is CASSLFSSDTQYF. In DNA form, the CDR3 reads TGCGCCAGCAGCTTGTTCTCGTCCGATACGCAGTATTTT.

This clonotype was detected only a few times. The rearrangement joins TRBV6-5 to TRBJ1-6; D perhaps matches TRBD1 (5 bases). Germline CDR1 reads MNHEY; CDR2 reads SVGAGI. Trimming removed 0 bases at V and 0 bases at J, with 9 bases between. There are 17 residues in the CDR3. CDR3 sequence reads: CASSYSQGSSYNSPLHF. The DNA of the CDR3 is TGTGCCAGCAGTTACTCGCAGGGAAGCTCCTATAATTCACCCCTCCACTTT.

This chain joins TRBV28 and TRBJ2-3; D might be TRBD1 or TRBD2, each matching 6 bases. Germline CDR1 MDHEN, CDR2 SYDVKM. CDR3 length: 16 amino acids. Trimming cost V 5 bases and J 0 bases, with 15 bases left between them. Here the CDR3 reads CASSPTGGASTDTQYF. The CDR3 DNA reads TGTGCCAGCAGTCCCACCGGGGGCGCAAGCACAGATACGCAGTATTTT.

The genes are TRBV6-5 and TRBJ2-3, with a weak D call TRBD1 (5 bases). CDR1 is MNHEY and CDR2 is SVGAGI in the germline V gene. V gave up 6 bases and J gave up 0 bases, with 13 bases separating them. This CDR3 spans 15 amino acids. The CDR3 bases are TGTGCCAGCAGCGTTCAGGGTTTCAGCACAGATACGCAGTATTTT. Its protein is CASSVQGFSTDTQYF.

This clonotype has more than one count but fewer than ten. The chain recombines TRBV4-3 with TRBJ2-1, with D possibly called TRBD1 or TRBD2 (5 bases each). Germline values: CDR1 LGHNA, CDR2 YSLEER. V lost 0 bases and J 1 base, leaving 13 bases between the germline ends. The CDR3 is 17 amino acids. In DNA, the CDR3 is TGCGCCAGCAGCCAAGAGGAAGGGACGGGATCCTACAATGAGCAGTTCTTC. Translated, it gives CASSQEEGTGSYNEQFF.

Only a few counts were recorded for this clonotype. The genes are TRBV9 and TRBJ2-3; the match to TRBD2 covers 11 bases. This CDR3 is 16 amino acids long. The V and J ends lost 3 bases and 4 bases, in that order; junction bases with no gene match: 7. The germline V gene encodes CDR1 SGDLS and CDR2 YYNGEE. CDR3 nucleotides: TGTGCCAGCAGCGCTCTGTTTAGCGGGGGGGCAGATACGCAGTATTTT. This translates into CASSALFSGGADTQYF.

This clonotype was counted between two and nine times. The chain joins TRBV7-3 to TRBJ2-3; a possible D gene is TRBD2 (7 bases). The CDR3 is made up of 14 amino acids. Trimming shortened V by 3 bases and J by 5 bases, and 12 bases separated the two germline ends. Per germline, CDR1 SGHTA and CDR2 FQGTGA. CDR3 region: CASSLGGAEDTQYF. The CDR3 nucleotides are TGTGCCAGCAGCTTGGGGGGGGCGGAAGATACGCAGTATTTT.

The chain links TRBV28 to TRBJ1-5; D remains ambiguous. Trimming took off 7 bases at V and 2 bases at J, with 6 bases between the two ends. Germline CDR1 reads MDHEN; CDR2 reads SYDVKM. The CDR3 consists of 12 residues. The CDR3 nucleotides read TGTGCCAGCACTAACGGCAATCAGCCCCAGCATTTT. Encoded protein: CASTNGNQPQHF.

This clonotype was observed at least ten times. The chain carries TRBV20-1 and TRBJ1-3, with D tentatively TRBD1 (6 bases). V lost 6 bases and J lost 11, with 17 bases in between. Germline lookup yields CDR1 DFQATT and CDR2 SNEGSKA (reference sequence). The CDR3 sequence is 12 residues long. The CDR3 loop reads CSAQLQGTAIYF. CDR3 sequence (DNA): TGCAGTGCGCAATTACAGGGAACCGCCATATATTTT.

The chain couples TRBV5-1 to TRBJ2-2; D may be TRBD2 (6 bases). From germline, CDR1 is SGHRS and CDR2 YFSETQ. Trimming took off 4 bases at V and 4 bases at J, with 14 bases between the two ends. There are 15 residues in the CDR3. The CDR3 coding sequence is TGCGCCAGCAGCAGACTGACCGGGGGCACCGGGGAGCTGTTTTTT. It codes for CASSRLTGGTGELFF.

CDR3: CASSQELAGNTDTQYF. CDR3 nucleotide sequence: TGCGCCAGCAGCCAAGAACTAGCTGGTAACACAGATACGCAGTATTTT. V and J are TRBV4-1 and TRBJ2-3, with D maybe TRBD2 (6 bases). V dropped 0 bases and J dropped 2 bases, with 12 bases sitting between them. CDR1 MGHRA and CDR2 YSYEKL come from the germline V gene. This CDR3 spans 16 amino acids.

This clonotype was counted between two and nine times. The chain is built from TRBV6-5 and TRBJ2-6, with 7 bases lining up with TRBD1. Germline V gene data show CDR1 as MNHEY and CDR2 as SVGAGI. This CDR3 region has 16 residues. Trimming cost V 6 bases and J 0 bases; bases outside gene matches: 5. The CDR3 protein is CASRKGTVSGANVLTF. Written as DNA, the CDR3 is TGTGCCAGCAGAAAGGGGACAGTCTCTGGGGCCAACGTCCTGACTTTC.

Turning to this clonotype: Relative to the germline gene, one junction end is altered; a read error may explain this. This chain connects TRBV7-7 to TRBJ2-5, with D perhaps TRBD2 (5 bases). Germline assignment: CDR1 SSHAT and CDR2 FNYEAQ (reference sequence). The CDR3 contains 15 residues. The CDR3 spells CASSLSRVQSETQYF. The CDR3 DNA reads as TGTGCTAGCAGCTTGTCGAGGGTTCAGTCGGAGACCCAGTACTTC.

The rearrangement links TRBV12-3 or TRBV12-4 to TRBJ1-1; 7 bases line up with TRBD1. The CDR3 is made up of 14 amino acids. The ends lost 6 bases at V and 0 bases at J; junction bases unmatched: 4. The CDR3 is CASRPGGLNTEAFF. CDR3 bases: TGTGCCAGCAGACCAGGGGGTCTGAACACTGAAGCTTTCTTT.